These T cell receptor beta chains were read from a single sample in a study of T cells in Graves' hyperthyroidism and ophthalmopathy. Using its own MiXCR run on the multiplex PCR reads, TCRdb lists one record per CDR3 protein. This sample has 350,000 to 400,000 distinct CDR3 sequences, with about 15% found just once. The sample was blood. These receptor sequences come from a woman in her 30s with Graves' hyperthyroidism. Both conserved end residues are part of each CDR3. A D gene is named only where the DNA matches it firmly. Clone size appears in some rows only: once, few, many, or a class for an expanded clone.

clone_size | j_call | d_call | v_call | cdr3_aa | cdr3_nt
. | TRBJ1-5 | TRBD1 | TRBV4-1 | CASSQEFGTEGNQPQHF | TGCGCCAGCAGCCAAGAGTTTGGGACAGAGGGCAATCAGCCCCAGCATTTT
few | TRBJ1-1 | . | TRBV28 | CASSASGVTEAFF | TGTGCCAGCAGTGCATCAGGGGTAACTGAAGCTTTCTTT
many | TRBJ2-5 | . | TRBV10-2 | CASRLSTVQTQYF | TGCGCCAGCAGACTTTCCACGGTCCAGACCCAGTACTTC
many | TRBJ2-1 | . | TRBV5-1 | CASSLNWYNEQFF | TGCGCCAGCAGCTTGAACTGGTACAATGAGCAGTTCTTC
many | TRBJ2-7 | TRBD2 | TRBV2 | CASSAKTSGYRNEQYF | TGTGCCAGCAGTGCAAAGACTAGCGGGTATCGGAACGAGCAGTACTTC
once | TRBJ2-7 | TRBD2 | TRBV5-5 | CASSLEAGGYNEQYF | TGTGCCAGCAGCTTGGAAGCGGGAGGGTACAATGAGCAGTACTTC
few | TRBJ2-1 | . | TRBV6-1 | CASSEARHNEQFF | TGTGCCAGCAGTGAGGCCCGGCACAATGAGCAGTTCTTC
many | TRBJ2-5 | . | TRBV20-1 | CSARRGQVETQYF | TGCAGTGCTAGGCGGGGTCAGGTAGAGACCCAGTACTTC
many | TRBJ2-3 | . | TRBV7-9 | CASSLRRDTDTQYF | TGTGCCAGCAGCTTACGGAGGGACACAGATACGCAGTATTTT
few | TRBJ2-4 | . | TRBV29-1 | CSVRQGGNIQYF | TGCAGCGTTCGTCAGGGAGGAAACATTCAGTACTTC
. | TRBJ1-5 | TRBD1 | TRBV7-8 | CASSLNAGGGQPQHF | TGTGCCAGCAGCTTAAATGCAGGGGGCGGGCAGCCCCAGCATTTT
. | TRBJ2-5 | TRBD2 | TRBV20-1 | CSARDKPGLAGAGETQYF | TGCAGTGCTAGAGACAAACCGGGACTAGCGGGAGCCGGGGAGACCCAGTACTTC
. | TRBJ2-7 | . | TRBV12-5 | CASGSKTDTSYEQYF | TGTGCTAGTGGTTCTAAGACAGACACTTCCTACGAGCAGTACTTC
. | TRBJ1-2 | . | TRBV19 | CASSMSFQQIYGYTF | TGTGCCAGTAGTATGTCTTTTCAGCAAATCTATGGCTACACCTTC
many | TRBJ1-4 | TRBD1 | TRBV29-1 | CSVGTGGATNEKLFF | TGCAGCGTGGGGACAGGGGGCGCAACTAATGAAAAACTGTTTTTT
. | TRBJ1-5 | . | TRBV27 | CASSLSGLQPQHF | TGTGCCAGCAGTTTATCAGGGTTACAGCCCCAGCATTTT
. | TRBJ2-7 | . | TRBV27 | CASSIHPSYEQYF | TGTGCCAGCAGTATTCACCCCTCCTACGAGCAGTACTTC
. | TRBJ2-5 | . | TRBV28 | CASSPVRETQYF | TGTGCCAGCAGTCCCGTAAGGGAGACCCAGTACTTC
many | TRBJ2-7 | TRBD2 | TRBV11-2 | CASSLGLAETYEQYF | TGTGCCAGCAGCTTAGGTCTAGCGGAGACCTACGAGCAGTACTTC
. | TRBJ2-5 | . | TRBV5-1 | CASTLGVQETQYF | TGCGCCAGCACCCTAGGGGTCCAAGAGACCCAGTACTTC
many | TRBJ2-1 | TRBD2 | TRBV24-1 | CATSDVSGGSIYNEQFF | TGTGCCACCAGTGACGTTAGCGGGGGCTCCATCTACAATGAGCAGTTCTTC
few | TRBJ2-5 | TRBD2 | TRBV29-1 | CSVSTSGRGETQYF | TGCAGCGTCTCGACTAGCGGGAGGGGAGAGACCCAGTACTTC
few | TRBJ1-4 | TRBD1 | TRBV5-1 | CASSNRDRGPATNEKLFF | TGCGCCAGCAGTAACCGGGACAGGGGCCCCGCAACTAATGAAAAACTGTTTTTT
. | TRBJ1-3 | . | TRBV6-5 | CASSYTVSGNTIYF | TGTGCCAGCAGTTACACCGTCTCTGGAAACACCATATATTTT
many | TRBJ2-2 | . | TRBV12-3/TRBV12-4 | CASSPGANTGELFF | TGTGCCAGCAGTCCAGGAGCGAACACCGGGGAGCTGTTTTTT
. | TRBJ1-1 | . | TRBV20-1 | CSARHPSNTEAFF | TGCAGTGCTAGGCACCCCTCGAACACTGAAGCTTTCTTT
. | TRBJ2-1 | TRBD2 | TRBV27 | CASSSTLAGVWNEQFF | TGTGCCAGCAGTTCGACACTAGCGGGAGTATGGAATGAGCAGTTCTTC
. | TRBJ1-4 | . | TRBV9 | CASSVAPREEKLFF | TGTGCCAGCAGCGTAGCCCCACGAGAAGAAAAACTGTTTTTT
many | TRBJ2-1 | TRBD2 | TRBV7-9 | CASSIGTSGSYNEQFF | TGTGCCAGCAGCATCGGGACTAGCGGGAGTTACAATGAGCAGTTCTTC
. | TRBJ1-3 | . | TRBV5-1 | CASSLGQSSGNTIYF | TGCGCCAGCAGCTTAGGACAGAGCTCTGGAAACACCATATATTTT
few | TRBJ2-7 | . | TRBV5-5 | CASSQAPGCDEQYF | TGTGCCAGCAGCCAAGCGCCAGGGTGCGACGAGCAGTACTTC
many | TRBJ1-4 | TRBD1 | TRBV28 | CASSSAGTVAGKLFF | TGTGCCAGCAGTTCCGCGGGGACAGTAGCTGGAAAACTGTTTTTT
many | TRBJ2-2 | . | TRBV2 | CASSSLRGSNTGELFF | TGTGCCAGCAGTAGCCTGAGGGGGTCAAACACCGGGGAGCTGTTTTTT
. | TRBJ2-5 | . | TRBV11-2 | CASSLDLGAVETQYF | TGTGCCAGCAGCTTAGATTTGGGGGCGGTGGAGACCCAGTACTTC
. | TRBJ2-1 | . | TRBV20-1 | CSARGGLNYNEQFF | TGCAGTGCTAGAGGGGGTTTAAACTACAATGAGCAGTTCTTC
. | TRBJ2-6 | TRBD2 | TRBV27 | CASSLSGSAGANVLTF | TGTGCCAGCAGTTTAAGCGGGAGTGCTGGGGCCAACGTCCTGACTTTC
. | TRBJ2-7 | TRBD1 | TRBV5-1 | CASSTTGGLYEQYF | TGCGCCAGCAGTACGACAGGGGGACTATACGAGCAGTACTTC
few | TRBJ2-3 | . | TRBV27 | CASIIEVRQLNPDTQYF | TGTGCCAGCATCATAGAGGTGCGACAGTTGAACCCAGATACGCAGTATTTT
many | TRBJ2-1 | TRBD2 | TRBV20-1 | CSAIAGVDNEQFF | TGCAGTGCTATTGCGGGAGTCGACAATGAGCAGTTCTTC
few | TRBJ1-3 | . | TRBV15 | CATSRDTYSIYF | TGTGCCACCAGCAGAGACACCTACTCCATATATTTT
. | TRBJ1-5 | . | TRBV28 | CASSRAGGLVFTQPQHF | TGTGCCAGCAGCCGGGCCGGGGGGCTCGTTTTCACTCAGCCCCAGCATTTT
. | TRBJ1-6 | . | TRBV11-2 | CASSLDSWGFAPLHF | TGTGCCAGCAGTTTAGATTCATGGGGGTTCGCACCCCTCCACTTT
many | TRBJ2-1 | . | TRBV6-4 | CASSDSRVTSYNEQFF | TGTGCCAGCAGTGACTCGAGGGTCACCTCCTACAATGAGCAGTTCTTC
many | TRBJ2-1 | . | TRBV2 | CASIGHSYNEQFF | TGTGCCAGCATTGGCCACTCCTACAATGAGCAGTTCTTC
many | TRBJ1-1 | . | TRBV20-1 | CSGYSGRVYTEAFF | TGCAGTGGGTACAGCGGGAGGGTCTACACTGAAGCTTTCTTT
. | TRBJ2-7 | . | TRBV29-1 | CSGGEDYEQYF | TGCAGCGGTGGTGAGGACTACGAGCAGTACTTC
many | TRBJ2-6 | . | TRBV12-3/TRBV12-4 | CASSPDSSGANVLTF | TGTGCCAGCAGTCCGGACAGCTCTGGGGCCAACGTCCTGACTTTC
few | TRBJ2-1 | . | TRBV7-9 | CASSYLGSSYNEQFF | TGTGCCAGCAGTTACCTTGGGAGCTCCTACAATGAGCAGTTCTTC
many | TRBJ2-3 | . | TRBV11-3 | CASSLNRNKGTDTQYF | TGTGCCAGCAGCTTAAATCGGAACAAGGGGACAGATACGCAGTATTTT
. | TRBJ1-1 | TRBD1 | TRBV28 | CASSLQGGGTEAFF | TGTGCCAGCAGTTTACAGGGGGGAGGGACTGAAGCTTTCTTT